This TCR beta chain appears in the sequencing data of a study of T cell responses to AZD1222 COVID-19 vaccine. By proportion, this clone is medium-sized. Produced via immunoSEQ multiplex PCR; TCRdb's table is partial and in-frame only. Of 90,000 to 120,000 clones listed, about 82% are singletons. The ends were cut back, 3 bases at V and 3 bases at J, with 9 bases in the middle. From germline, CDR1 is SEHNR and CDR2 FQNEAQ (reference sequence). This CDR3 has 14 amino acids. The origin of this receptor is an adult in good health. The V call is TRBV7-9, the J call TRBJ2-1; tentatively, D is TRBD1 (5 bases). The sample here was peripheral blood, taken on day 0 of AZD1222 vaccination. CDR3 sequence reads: CASSFTTDYNEQFF. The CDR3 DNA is TGTGCCAGCAGCTTTACGACAGACTACAATGAGCAGTTCTTC.